The 16 T cell receptor beta chains given below trace back to one sample, sequenced in a study of blood T cell repertoires in COVID-19. TCRdb's table, derived via immunoSEQ multiplex PCR, lists solely in-frame clones and lacks some. The sample yields around 230,000 clones, 75% to 90% seen once. Sequencing input: PBMCs or T cells enriched from blood (not recorded which). The origin of the receptors is a woman between 35 and 50 years old with acute COVID-19.

This clone was seen a handful of times. The chain carries TRBV25-1 and TRBJ1-2, with 9 bases fitting TRBD1. This CDR3 has 15 residues. V was clipped by 3 bases and J by 3 bases; unmatched bases: 5. Germline lookup yields CDR1 MGHDK and CDR2 SYGVNS. The CDR3 loop is CASSDDRGVDYGYTF. The DNA for the CDR3 is TGTGCCAGCAGTGACGACAGGGGGGTGGACTATGGCTACACCTTC.

The rearrangement joins TRBV19 to TRBJ1-2; 9 bases are a match to TRBD1. Germline trimming cut 5 bases from V and 4 bases from J; bases unmatched to any gene: 8. This CDR3 is 15 amino acids long. Germline loops: CDR1 LNHDA, CDR2 SQIVND (reference sequence). CDR3 sequence (DNA): TGTGCCAGTAGTCCCGACAGGGGGGTCCTCTATGGCTACACCTTC. It yields the protein CASSPDRGVLYGYTF.

This clone was counted a few times. This chain uses TRBV7-9 with TRBJ2-5, with a tentative D call TRBD1 (5 bases). Germline V gives CDR1 SEHNR, CDR2 FQNEAQ (reference sequence). V lost 1 base to trimming and J lost 3 bases, with 9 bases between them. This CDR3 spans 14 amino acids. Here the CDR3 DNA reads TGTGCCAGCAGCTTAGTCCTAGGGGAAGAGACCCAGTACTTC. The encoded protein is CASSLVLGEETQYF.

The chain has TRBV6-2 or TRBV6-3 and TRBJ1-1, with D unclear. Germline lookup yields CDR1 MNHEY and CDR2 SVGEGT. The CDR3 is 13 amino acids. Trimming removed 6 bases at V and 4 bases at J, with 12 bases between. CDR3 nucleotides: TGTGCCAGCAGCTCCGTAACTCGCACTGAAGCTTTCTTT. Its protein product is CASSSVTRTEAFF.

This clone turned up a few times. The V call is TRBV5-1, the J call TRBJ1-1; D is perhaps TRBD1 (5 bases). This CDR3 is built from 13 residues. Trimming removed 0 bases at V and 4 bases at J, with 7 bases between. The germline CDR1 and CDR2 sequences are SGHRS and YFSETQ. CDR3 amino acids: CASSLGRGTEAFF. The CDR3, as DNA: TGCGCCAGCAGCTTGGGTAGGGGCACTGAAGCTTTCTTT. Together with reference TRBV5-1 and TRBJ1-1, the CDR3 gives the full variable domain: KAGVTQTPRYLIKTRGQQVTLSCSPISGHRSVSWYQQTPGQGLQFLFEYFSETQRNKGNFPGRFSGRQFSNSRSEMNVSTLELGDSALYLCASSLGRGTEAFFGQGTRLTVV.

The chain employs TRBV29-1 and TRBJ2-7; maybe TRBD2 (6 bases). This CDR3 spans 12 amino acids. Trimming took off 6 bases at V and 1 base at J, with 10 bases between the two ends. CDR1 and CDR2 (germline): SQVTM, ANQGSEA. The CDR3 here is CSVIGRSYEQYF. The CDR3 DNA reads TGCAGCGTCATAGGGAGGTCCTACGAGCAGTACTTC.

V and J are TRBV5-1 and TRBJ2-1, with D unresolved. CDR3 length: 16 amino acids. The V gene lost 0 bases and the J gene lost 0 bases, with 10 bases spanning the gap. CDR1 is SGHRS and CDR2 is YFSETQ in the germline V gene. The chain's CDR3 is CASSLAKRSSYNEQFF. In DNA, the CDR3 is TGCGCCAGCAGCTTGGCCAAACGTAGCTCCTACAATGAGCAGTTCTTC.

The V gene is TRBV4-1, the J gene TRBJ1-2, with 7 bases identical to TRBD1. The germline CDR1 and CDR2 sequences are MGHRA and YSYEKL. The CDR3 loop spans 14 amino acids. The V segment lost 4 bases and the J segment 3 bases; nucleotides outside the gene matches: 5. This CDR3 is CASSPRQGDYGYTF. CDR3 sequence (DNA): TGCGCCAGCAGCCCGAGACAGGGTGACTATGGCTACACCTTC.

The rearrangement links TRBV6-5 to TRBJ1-3; 7 bases agree with TRBD1. The germline V gene has CDR1 MNHEY and CDR2 SVGAGI. With V trimmed by 6 bases and J by 0 bases, 5 bases remained unmatched. CDR3 size: 15 residues. DNA for the CDR3: TGTGCCAGCAGGGGTGACAGGGCCTCTGGAAACACCATATATTTT. The encoded protein is CASRGDRASGNTIYF.

The gene calls are TRBV6-5 and TRBJ1-4; possibly TRBD1 for D (5 bases). CDR3 size: 14 residues. Germline CDR1 and CDR2: MNHEY and SVGAGI. V was cut by 4 bases and J by 8 bases, with 14 bases left in between. The chain's CDR3 is CASSSGGTGEKLFF. For the CDR3, the DNA is TGTGCCAGCAGTTCCGGCGGGACGGGCGAAAAACTGTTTTTT.

The chain is built from TRBV2 and TRBJ1-1; D perhaps matches TRBD1 (5 bases). The V and J ends lost 5 bases and 0 bases respectively, with 10 bases between them. Germline V gene sequence: CDR1 SNHLY, CDR2 FYNNEI. The CDR3 extends over 14 amino acids. Here the CDR3 reads CASSFRGLNTEAFF. The CDR3 DNA is TGTGCCAGCAGTTTTAGGGGCCTGAACACTGAAGCTTTCTTT.

The chain has TRBV9 and TRBJ1-2; a weak D match, TRBD1 (5 bases). Deletions cut 4 bases from V and 0 bases from J, with 19 bases between. Germline CDR1 reads SGDLS; CDR2 reads YYNGEE. There are 17 residues in the CDR3. Written as DNA, the CDR3 is TGTGCCAGCAGCCCCCGTGGGGCAGCTATGACTAACTATGGCTACACCTTC. It is translated as CASSPRGAAMTNYGYTF.

The chain has TRBV4-2 and TRBJ1-6, with D perhaps TRBD1 (5 bases). CDR1 LGHNA and CDR2 YNFKEQ come from the germline V gene. The CDR3 loop spans 16 amino acids. V dropped 0 bases and J dropped 6 bases, with 12 bases sitting between them. The CDR3: CASSQEGGDPNSPLHF. DNA of the CDR3: TGTGCCAGCAGCCAAGAGGGGGGAGACCCTAATTCACCCCTCCACTTT.

The V gene is TRBV7-2, the J gene TRBJ1-5; 10 nucleotides agree with TRBD1. The junction had 5 bases not matched to a gene; V was cut back by 8 bases and J by 1 base. This CDR3 comprises 15 residues. Germline CDR1 reads SGHTA; CDR2 reads FQGNSA. The CDR3 DNA is TGTGCCAGCGGACAGGGGGGGTTAAGCAATCAGCCCCAGCATTTT. Protein sequence: CASGQGGLSNQPQHF.

Note on this clone: Other DNA sequences in this specimen translate into the identical CDR3. The chain links TRBV6-5 to TRBJ1-1; a possible D gene is TRBD1 (6 bases). Germline CDR1 reads MNHEY; CDR2 reads SVGAGI. The V and J ends lost 6 bases and 1 base respectively, with 6 bases between them. The CDR3 has 12 residues. DNA for the CDR3: TGTGCCAGCAGACAGGGGAACACTGAAGCTTTCTTT. Its translation is CASRQGNTEAFF.

The chain links TRBV5-1 to TRBJ1-1; D is possibly TRBD1 (6 bases). The germline V and J ends were trimmed by 3 bases and 0 bases, with 12 bases remaining between them. Germline loops: CDR1 SGHRS, CDR2 YFSETQ. The CDR3 totals 15 residues. Here the CDR3 DNA reads TGCGCCAGCAGCTCCGGACAGACTTTGAACACTGAAGCTTTCTTT. Amino acids: CASSSGQTLNTEAFF.